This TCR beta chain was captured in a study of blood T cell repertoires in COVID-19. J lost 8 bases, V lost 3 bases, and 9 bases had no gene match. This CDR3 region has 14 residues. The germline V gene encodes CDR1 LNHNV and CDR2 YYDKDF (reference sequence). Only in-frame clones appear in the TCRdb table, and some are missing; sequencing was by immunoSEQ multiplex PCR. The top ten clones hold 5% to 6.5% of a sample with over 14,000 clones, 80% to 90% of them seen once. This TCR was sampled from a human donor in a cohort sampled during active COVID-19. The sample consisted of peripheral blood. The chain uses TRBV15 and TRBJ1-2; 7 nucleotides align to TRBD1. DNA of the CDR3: TGTGCCACCAGCAGGGGAGAGGGGGCAGGGGGCTACACCTTC. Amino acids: CATSRGEGAGGYTF. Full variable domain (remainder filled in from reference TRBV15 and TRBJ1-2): DAMVIQNPRYQVTQFGKPVTLSCSQTLNHNVMYWYQQKSSQAPKLLFHYYDKDFNNEADTPDNFQSRRPNTSFCFLDIRSPGLGDTAMYLCATSRGEGAGGYTFGSGTRLTVV.